A selection of T cell receptor beta chains follows, all from one sample in a study of blood T cell repertoires in COVID-19. Profiled with immunoSEQ multiplex PCR; TCRdb holds only in-frame clones, not every one. The sample lists roughly 400,000 clones, about 88% occurring once. Sequenced: PBMCs or T cells enriched from blood (not recorded which). The source is a woman younger than 35 who had been exposed to COVID-19. CDR3s include the opening cysteine and the closing phenylalanine or tryptophan. A D gene is named only where the DNA matches it firmly. Not all rows give a size; the values are once, few, many and, for expanded clones, a class.

v_gene,abundance,d_gene,j_gene,CDR3nt,CDR3aa
TRBV7-9,once,TRBD1,TRBJ2-3,TGTGCCAGCACATCGACGGACAGGGCTCACCTCCTCACAGATACGCAGTATTTT,CASTSTDRAHLLTDTQYF
TRBV27,-,TRBD1,TRBJ1-6,TGTGCCAGCAGTCCAGGGACAGCATTTAATTCACCCCTCCACTTT,CASSPGTAFNSPLHF
TRBV5-3,-,TRBD1,TRBJ2-3,TGTGCCAGAAGCTCCCGGACAGGGAGAACAGATACGCAGTATTTT,CARSSRTGRTDTQYF
TRBV19,few,TRBD1,TRBJ1-5,TGTGCCAGTAGTCCGAACAGGGGGCAGCCCCAGCATTTT,CASSPNRGQPQHF
TRBV18,once,-,TRBJ2-7,TGTGCCAGCTCACCGACTACCGTACTCTACGAGCAGTACTTC,CASSPTTVLYEQYF
TRBV5-1,-,TRBD2,TRBJ2-2,TGCGCCAGCAGCTTAACCGGGAGGACGGGCACCGGGGAGCTGTTTTTT,CASSLTGRTGTGELFF
TRBV4-1,-,-,TRBJ1-1,TGCGCCAGCAGCTTAACCACGGGGGGAAGTACTGAAGCTTTCTTT,CASSLTTGGSTEAFF
TRBV7-9,-,TRBD1,TRBJ2-4,TGTGCCAGCAGCCCCCGGACAGGGGAAAACATTCAGTACTTC,CASSPRTGENIQYF
TRBV6-6,-,TRBD1,TRBJ1-2,TGTGCCAGCAGTCCTGGGACAGACTATGGCTACACCTTC,CASSPGTDYGYTF
TRBV16,-,-,TRBJ1-1,TGTGCCAGCAGCCACGGGGGAATCACTGAAGCTTTCTTT,CASSHGGITEAFF
TRBV9,-,TRBD2,TRBJ2-1,TGTGCCAGCAGCGTATCTGTTCTGGGTAGCGGGGGCCGAGGATCTGAGCAGTTCTTC,CASSVSVLGSGGRGSEQFF
TRBV4-3,once,-,TRBJ2-3,TGCGCCAGCAGCCAAGACCGGTGGGGAGGCATTAGCACAGATACGCAGTATTTT,CASSQDRWGGISTDTQYF
TRBV6-1,few,-,TRBJ2-3,TGTGCCAGCAGTGAGACGACAGGAGGTCCAGATACGCAGTATTTT,CASSETTGGPDTQYF
TRBV7-2,once,TRBD1,TRBJ1-4,TGTGCCAGCAGCAGGTCCGGGACAGGCGCCGAAAAACTGTTTTTT,CASSRSGTGAEKLFF
TRBV18,few,-,TRBJ1-1,TGTGCCAGCTCACCACGGGGCGACACTGAAGCTTTCTTT,CASSPRGDTEAFF
TRBV29-1,-,-,TRBJ2-5,TGCAGCGTTGAAGAGGGCAGGGTTTTGGGGTACCAAGAGACCCAGTACTTC,CSVEEGRVLGYQETQYF
TRBV10-1,once,TRBD2,TRBJ2-5,TGCGCCAGCAGTGATGATGCTAGCGGGAGAGGTTGGGGAGAGACCCAGTACTTC,CASSDDASGRGWGETQYF
TRBV9,-,-,TRBJ1-2,TGTGCCAGCAGCGGCCCCCTACAGGGTGGCTATGGCTACACCTTC,CASSGPLQGGYGYTF
TRBV6-5,-,TRBD2,TRBJ2-3,TGTGCCAGCACCGAAGGGGGACTAGGGGGTACGCAGTATTTT,CASTEGGLGGTQYF
TRBV18,-,TRBD2,TRBJ2-7,TGTGCCAGCTCACCCGCGCTAGCGGGCCCTCCCTACGAGCAGTACTTC,CASSPALAGPPYEQYF
TRBV19,-,TRBD1,TRBJ1-2,TGTGCCAGTAGTTTCGCAGGGGGCGACTATGGCTACACCTTC,CASSFAGGDYGYTF
TRBV2,-,-,TRBJ2-1,TGTGCCAGCCTTGGGGCAGGGGCGTTCTTC,CASLGAGAFF
TRBV10-3,-,TRBD1,TRBJ2-7,TGTGCCATCAGTGAACGGACAGGACCCTACGAGCAGTACTTC,CAISERTGPYEQYF
TRBV27,-,TRBD2,TRBJ2-1,TGTGCCAGCAGTTTACCTAGCGGGGGTCGCAATGAGCAGTTCTTC,CASSLPSGGRNEQFF
TRBV28,-,TRBD1,TRBJ1-1,TGTGCCAGCAGTTTATTAACCCCGGGACAGGGGATCATCACTGAAGCTTTCTTT,CASSLLTPGQGIITEAFF
TRBV7-2,-,-,TRBJ1-6,TGTGCCAGCAACCCCCAGACAGGTTATAATTCACCCCTCCACTTT,CASNPQTGYNSPLHF